One sample yielded the 19 T cell receptor beta chains listed below, sequenced in a study of monozygotic twins with inflammatory bowel disease. TCRdb reprocessed the 5' RACE reads and stores each CDR3 protein as one record, lacking DNA. The sample includes more than 300,000 distinct CDR3 sequences. Sequenced input: blood. The receptors were gathered from a human donor with ulcerative colitis or Crohn's disease, or a healthy co-twin of an affected twin (not recorded which).

The chain recombines TRBV20-1 with TRBJ2-6. Germline loops: CDR1 DFQATT, CDR2 SNEGSKA (reference sequence). The length of the CDR3 is 18 residues. CDR3 in amino acids: CSARDWKGPSSGANVLTF.

The chain links TRBV20-1 to TRBJ2-7; TCRdb returns TRBD1, unconfirmable since there is no DNA. Per the germline V gene, CDR1 is DFQATT and CDR2 is SNEGSKA (reference sequence). This CDR3 contains 13 residues. CDR3 residues: CSASRGGAYEQYF.

The V call is TRBV5-1, the J call TRBJ1-1; the D gene TCRdb calls, TRBD1, cannot be checked with no DNA. Germline CDR1 is SGHRS and CDR2 is YFSETQ. CDR3 length: 14 amino acids. CDR3 in amino acids: CASAAQGDYSEAFF.

This chain connects TRBV6-2 or TRBV6-3 to TRBJ2-1; no DNA is available, so the TRBD1 call from TCRdb remains unchecked. This CDR3 has 17 residues. Germline lookup yields CDR1 MNHEY and CDR2 SVGEGT. CDR3 protein: CASSGRGTGHPYNEQFF.

This chain joins TRBV4-3 and TRBJ1-2; absent DNA, TCRdb's TRBD1 call cannot be checked. The CDR3 sequence is 14 residues long. Germline loops: CDR1 LGHNA, CDR2 YSLEER. CDR3 protein: CASSQGQGMDGYTF.

CDR3 sequence: CASSFQGRRVTQYF. The chain links TRBV5-1 to TRBJ2-3; TCRdb's D call of TRBD1 is untestable without DNA. CDR1 SGHRS and CDR2 YFSETQ come from the germline V gene. There are 14 residues in the CDR3.

The chain carries TRBV20-1 and TRBJ1-6; lacking DNA, the TRBD1 call made by TCRdb goes unchecked. CDR1 DFQATT and CDR2 SNEGSKA come from the germline V gene (reference sequence). CDR3 length: 16 amino acids. CDR3 amino acids: CSARDPRTVNNSPLHF.

The V and J genes are TRBV7-2 and TRBJ1-2. Germline values: CDR1 SGHTA, CDR2 FQGNSA. This CDR3 is 14 amino acids long. The CDR3 loop is CASSLGWSDYGYTF.

This chain uses TRBV3-1 with TRBJ2-6; TCRdb gives TRBD1 as the D gene, but with no DNA this cannot be confirmed. Germline CDR1 LGHDT, CDR2 YNNKEL (reference sequence). The CDR3 has 19 residues. CDR3 protein: CASSQDGETGCSGANVLTF. Complete variable domain (other parts from reference TRBV3-1 and TRBJ2-6): DTAVSQTPKYLVTQMGNDKSIKCEQNLGHDTMYWYKQDSKKFLKIMFSYNNKELIINETVPNRFSPKSPDKAHLNLHINSLELGDSAVYFCASSQDGETGCSGANVLTFGAGSRLTVL.

This chain connects TRBV27 to TRBJ2-7; TCRdb indicates TRBD2, and absent DNA this call remains unverified. CDR1 is MNHEY and CDR2 is SMNVEV in the germline V gene (reference sequence). The length of the CDR3 is 14 residues. Here the CDR3 reads CASRAGTAAYEQYF.

The chain employs TRBV7-9 and TRBJ1-1. This CDR3 has 14 amino acids. CDR1 is SEHNR and CDR2 is FQNEAQ in the germline V gene (reference sequence). CDR3 residues: CASSSRSMNTEAFF.

The chain recombines TRBV7-6 with TRBJ2-5; TCRdb indicates TRBD1, and absent DNA this call remains unverified. Germline CDR1 SGHVS, CDR2 FNYEAQ. There are 17 residues in the CDR3. This CDR3 is CASSLRGRASKWETQYF.

V and J are TRBV5-1 and TRBJ2-7. The CDR3 sequence is 14 residues long. In germline, CDR1 is SGHRS, CDR2 YFSETQ. CDR3 protein: CASSLAVDAYEQYF.

The chain employs TRBV5-1 and TRBJ2-5; TCRdb's D call, TRBD1, is unchecked because there is no DNA. Germline CDR1 SGHRS, CDR2 YFSETQ. CDR3 length: 14 residues. CDR3 protein: CASSLGRADETQYF.

The chain joins TRBV5-1 to TRBJ2-1; TCRdb's D call, TRBD2, is unchecked because there is no DNA. CDR1 and CDR2 from the germline V gene are SGHRS and YFSETQ. The CDR3 totals 16 residues. The CDR3 reads CASSLDSGGALAEQFF.

The chain joins TRBV12-3 or TRBV12-4 to TRBJ2-1; as DNA is missing, the TRBD1 call by TCRdb cannot be tested. The CDR3 sequence is 14 residues long. CDR3 sequence reads: CASSYRQTYNEQFF.

The chain has TRBV4-3 and TRBJ1-4; lacking DNA, the TRBD1 call made by TCRdb goes unchecked. Per the germline V gene, CDR1 is LGHNA and CDR2 is YSLEER. The CDR3 has 16 residues. CDR3 protein: CASSQAGGTGGEKLFF.

The V and J genes are TRBV5-8 and TRBJ1-4; TCRdb selects TRBD1, and the lack of DNA leaves this call unchecked. Germline CDR1 is SGHTS and CDR2 is YDEGEE. The CDR3 extends over 17 amino acids. This chain's CDR3 is CASSLGDSSATNEKLFF.

The CDR3 reads CASSRGQGIFYEQYF. This rearrangement joins TRBV7-9 to TRBJ2-7; TCRdb lists TRBD1, though no DNA is available to test this call. The germline V gene encodes CDR1 SEHNR and CDR2 FQNEAQ (reference sequence). The CDR3 is made up of 15 amino acids.